The 9 T cell receptor beta chains below come from one sample, sequenced in a study of T cells in Graves' hyperthyroidism and ophthalmopathy. Authors of the study amplified TCR beta CDR3 regions from RNA transcripts. The HTBI primer set was used in a first-round RT-PCR of the TCR CDR3. One entry per CDR3 protein results from TCRdb running MiXCR on the multiplex PCR reads. There are 270,000 or so distinct CDR3 sequences in the sample; around 15% occur only once, and 30% to 35% lies in the top ten. Sequencing was performed on blood. These receptors were collected from a woman aged 50 to 60 with Graves' hyperthyroidism that later progressed to Graves' ophthalmopathy.

This clonotype was seen many times. The chain has TRBV20-1 and TRBJ2-5; D uncertain. Looked up from germline, CDR1 is DFQATT and CDR2 is SNEGSKA (reference sequence). The V end was cut by 4 bases, the J end by 0 bases, with 24 bases between. CDR3 size: 18 residues. The DNA for the CDR3 is TGCAGTGCTACTAGGCACGGTGATTTATCCCTGTACCAAGAGACCCAGTACTTC. Its protein is CSATRHGDLSLYQETQYF.

This clonotype was recorded at least ten times. The V gene is TRBV2, the J gene TRBJ2-1; the D gene is possibly TRBD1 (5 bases). Trimming removed 7 bases from V and 4 bases from J, with 17 bases in between. The germline CDR1 and CDR2 sequences are SNHLY and FYNNEI. The CDR3 is made up of 15 amino acids. CDR3 protein: CASTPSQGLYNEQFF. CDR3 nucleotide sequence: TGTGCCAGCACTCCATCTCAGGGATTATACAATGAGCAGTTCTTC.

The chain combines TRBV20-1 with TRBJ1-4; the D gene is possibly TRBD1 (5 bases). V was cut by 6 bases and J by 8 bases, with 19 bases left in between. Germline assignment: CDR1 DFQATT and CDR2 SNEGSKA (reference sequence). CDR3 length: 14 residues. The CDR3 protein is CSAESSTVPEKLFF. The CDR3 coding sequence is TGCAGTGCGGAATCTTCGACAGTTCCCGAAAAACTGTTTTTT.

In its sample, this clonotype was seen many times. This chain links TRBV5-1 with TRBJ1-4; possible D gene TRBD1, 5 bases. The CDR3 runs to 14 residues. V lost 0 bases and J 5 bases, leaving 8 bases between the germline ends. The germline V gene encodes CDR1 SGHRS and CDR2 YFSETQ. CDR3 sequence reads: CASSLAGANEKLFF. The CDR3 DNA is TGCGCCAGCAGCTTGGCCGGGGCGAATGAAAAACTGTTTTTT.

This clonotype was detected a few times. A much larger clonotype is one base distant, so this may be a read error. The chain is built from TRBV12-3 or TRBV12-4 and TRBJ2-2; possibly TRBD1 or TRBD2 for D (5 bases each). CDR3 length: 13 residues. The CDR3 DNA sequence: TGTGCCAGCAGTTTCATCGGGGACGGGGAGCCGTTTTTT. Encoded protein: CASSFIGDGEPFF.

There are a few counts of this clonotype. This rearrangement joins TRBV6-1 to TRBJ1-4; no clear D gene. The V and J ends lost 7 bases and 5 bases respectively, with 14 bases between them. The germline V gene encodes CDR1 MNHNS and CDR2 SASEGT. The CDR3 contains 14 residues. The CDR3 coding sequence is TGTGCCAGCATCGCTAACGGACCAAATGAAAAACTGTTTTTT. Its translation is CASIANGPNEKLFF.

The rearrangement joins TRBV4-2 to TRBJ1-4; the D is unclear. Trimming cost V 0 bases and J 6 bases, with 11 bases left between them. Germline CDR1 LGHNA, CDR2 YNFKEQ. The CDR3 contains 15 residues. The CDR3 nucleotides are TGTGCCAGCAGCCAAGATGCCATGACTTATGAAAAACTGTTTTTT. Translated, it gives CASSQDAMTYEKLFF.

Comment on this clonotype: This may come from a read error, since a much larger clone is one base off. V is TRBV28 and J is TRBJ1-1, with TRBD1 as a possible D gene (5 bases). From germline, CDR1 is MDHEN and CDR2 SYDVKM. This CDR3 is built from 14 residues. The CDR3 loop is CANSSTVGGTEAFF. For the CDR3, the DNA is TGTGCCAACAGTTCAACAGTTGGGGGCACTGAAGCTTTCTTT.

This clonotype has at least ten counts. This chain links TRBV7-6 with TRBJ2-1; TRBD2 agrees at 16 bases. CDR1 SGHVS and CDR2 FNYEAQ come from the germline V gene. CDR3 length equals 18 residues. After removal of 4 bases from V and 4 bases from J, the junction contained 7 bases not matched to a gene. The CDR3 region is CASSSGLAGGIKYNEQFF. CDR3 nucleotides: TGTGCCAGCAGCTCGGGACTAGCGGGAGGGATCAAATACAATGAGCAGTTCTTC.